The sequence of this TCR beta chain was determined in a study of shared T cell receptors in the human thymus. TCRdb keeps only in-frame clones here, not all; method: immunoSEQ multiplex PCR. The sample shows about 660,000 clones, roughly 90% of them seen only once. The CDR3 is 16 amino acids. The germline gives CDR1 LGHNA, CDR2 YNFKEQ. These same data were also listed under a study on human thymus T cells.

The sequenced sample consisted of thymocytes. V usage is TRBV4-2 and J usage is TRBJ2-5; TRBD1 matches at 9 bases. TRBJ2-7 explains the end of the DNA better; the J call may be wrong. This TCR was recovered from a boy in the first two years of life with a congenital heart defect. The CDR3 coding sequence is TGTGCCAGCAGCCCTCTTCTACAGGGGGCGCTTGACGAGCAGTACTTC. This translates into CASSPLLQGALDEQYF.